The 2 T cell receptor beta chains in this list originate from one sample, sequenced in a study of regulatory T cells in long-lasting Graves disease. TCR beta libraries were built with iRepertoire HTBI primers and Arm-PCR of CDR3 regions. TCRdb analysed the multiplex PCR reads with MiXCR anew, one entry per CDR3 protein. Seen here are just over 600,000 distinct CDR3 sequences, approximately 15% observed once, and the top ten hold roughly 18%. Time point in this sample: newly diagnosed GD, antithyroid drugs for less than 3 months. The authors made the TCR library using RNA they extracted from PBMCs. These same data were also listed under a study on T cells in Graves' hyperthyroidism and ophthalmopathy.

The sequences come from peripheral blood mononuclear cells (PBMCs), collected at new diagnosis, from a patient treated with antithyroid drugs. The receptors were gathered from a woman aged 25 to 45 with Graves disease.

In this sample, this clonotype turned up a few times. The genes are TRBV27 and TRBJ1-1; tentative D call: TRBD1 (6 bases). The CDR3 runs to 12 residues. Trimming cost V 10 bases and J 10 bases, with 19 bases left between them. CDR1 is MNHEY and CDR2 is SMNVEV in the germline V gene (reference sequence). The CDR3 nucleotides are TGTGCCACCAGATCAGGGGCCGGGGTAGCTTTCTTT. Its protein is CATRSGAGVAFF.

This clonotype was counted only a few times. The chain uses TRBV30 and TRBJ1-6; 11 nucleotides align to TRBD1. This CDR3 is built from 14 residues. Trimming cost V 2 bases and J 10 bases; bases outside gene matches: 4. Germline values: CDR1 GTSNPN, CDR2 SVGIG (reference sequence). CDR3 sequence reads: CAWSQDRGHSPLHF. The CDR3 DNA reads TGTGCCTGGAGTCAGGACAGGGGGCACTCACCCCTCCACTTT.